This T cell receptor (beta chain) was retrieved from a study of cytomegalovirus exposure and HLA in healthy donors. General study findings and limits: Reported results showed that the classifier diagnosed cytomegalovirus status with high specificity and sensitivity. One variant, a missense change in DCLRE1C, was linked in a later analysis to TCR beta V- and J-gene trimming. According to the study, roughly 160 TCR beta chains were cytomegalovirus-associated.

This clone has just a few counts. The target antigen is unknown. V trimming: 3 bases; J trimming: 0 bases; junction bases outside the gene matches: 5. The CDR3 has 16 residues. CDR1 is SNHLY, CDR2 FYNNEI, per germline. PCR involved 60 Vbeta and 13 Jbeta primers. Sequenced by immunoSEQ multiplex PCR; TCRdb stores in-frame clones only, minus some. The data show under 150,000 clones, about three quarters seen once. Sequenced: PBMCs. This sequence originates from a woman aged 25 to 39 in good health and CMV-seronegative. The chain combines TRBV2 with TRBJ1-3, with 7 bases matching TRBD1. The chain's CDR3 is CASSEEGALSGNTIYF. In nucleotides, the CDR3 is TGTGCCAGCAGTGAGGAGGGGGCGCTCTCTGGAAACACCATATATTTT.